These 18 T cell receptor beta chains were sequenced from one sample in a study of shared clonotypes between healthy human individuals. CD45RO-negative, CCR7-selected cells formed the naive CD8 fraction, which excluded terminally differentiated effector memory CD45RA+ cells. Repertoires were generated with immunoSEQ multiplex PCR, while TCRdb's copy carries only in-frame clones and drops some. Seen here are about 2.1 million clones, about 93% observed once, and the top ten hold over 1.5%. The sample comprised naive CD8+ T cells from PBMCs. The receptors here all came from a man between 18 and 29 years old in good health. Some clones in this sample may be carry-over from other donors' samples.

The chain recombines TRBV28 with TRBJ1-5; D unclear. The CDR3 consists of 17 residues. The ends were cut back, 6 bases at V and 6 bases at J, with 24 bases in the middle. Germline CDR1 is MDHEN and CDR2 is SYDVKM. CDR3 region: CASSYPSLEGIGQPQHF. CDR3 DNA: TGTGCCAGCAGCTACCCCAGCCTTGAGGGAATCGGTCAGCCCCAGCATTTT. Filled out from reference TRBV28 and TRBJ1-5, the complete variable domain reads DVKVTQSSRYLVKRTGEKVFLECVQDMDHENMFWYRQDPGLGLRLIYFSYDVKMKEKGDIPEGYSVSREKKERFSLILESASTNQTSMYLCASSYPSLEGIGQPQHFGDGTRLSIL.

The chain is built from TRBV15 and TRBJ2-7, with D perhaps matching TRBD1 (6 bases). Germline lookup yields CDR1 LNHNV and CDR2 YYDKDF (reference sequence). The CDR3 extends over 15 amino acids. Trimming took 0 bases from V and 3 from J, leaving 12 bases between them. CDR3 bases: TGTGCCACCAGCAGAGATCAGGGGCCAAACTACGAGCAGTACTTC. Its translation is CATSRDQGPNYEQYF.

The chain combines TRBV14 with TRBJ1-2, with unresolved D. V was cut by 1 base and J by 6 bases, with 15 bases left in between. The germline CDR1 and CDR2 sequences are SGHDN and FVKESK. This CDR3 is 15 amino acids long. The CDR3 here is CASSQARTSPDGYTF. The CDR3 DNA reads TGTGCCAGCAGCCAAGCTCGTACGTCACCCGATGGCTACACCTTC.

This rearrangement joins TRBV20-1 to TRBJ2-7; no definite D call. V lost 5 bases and J 6 bases, leaving 11 bases between the germline ends. CDR3 length: 11 residues. Germline CDR1 and CDR2: DFQATT and SNEGSKA (reference sequence). CDR3 nucleotide sequence: TGCAGTGCTTTGTCCTGGGGCGAGCAGTACTTC. Translation gives CSALSWGEQYF.

CDR3: CASSQVTRYTGELFF. For the CDR3, the DNA is TGCGCCAGCAGCCAAGTGACCAGGTACACCGGGGAGCTGTTTTTT. The chain couples TRBV4-1 to TRBJ2-2; the D is unclear. CDR1 and CDR2 from the germline V gene are MGHRA and YSYEKL. The V end lost 1 base, the J end lost 3 bases, and 9 bases lay between the germline ends. There are 15 residues in the CDR3.

The chain uses TRBV19 and TRBJ1-1, with 12 positions matching TRBD1. The CDR3 is 15 amino acids. V was pared by 3 bases and J by 6 bases, with 5 bases of the junction left unmatched. CDR1 and CDR2 (germline): LNHDA, SQIVND (reference sequence). The DNA of the CDR3 is TGTGCCAGTAGTATCTGGGACAGGGGGCCTGCTGAAGCTTTCTTT. Its protein is CASSIWDRGPAEAFF.

Only one count was recorded for this clone. CDR3 coding DNA: TGTGCCACCAGCCCCCGGGGTAATGAGCAGTTCTTC. This encodes CATSPRGNEQFF. This sequence joins TRBV15 and TRBJ2-1; possibly TRBD2 for D (5 bases). Per germline, CDR1 LNHNV and CDR2 YYDKDF (reference sequence). The CDR3 has 12 residues. The V end was cut by 5 bases, the J end by 7 bases, with 9 bases between.

The gene calls are TRBV6-1 and TRBJ1-1, with D uncertain. Per the germline V gene, CDR1 is MNHNS and CDR2 is SASEGT. V was cut by 8 bases and J by 7 bases, with 17 bases left in between. This CDR3 has 13 amino acids. The CDR3 region is CASRTGLGLEAFF. CDR3 bases: TGTGCCAGCCGAACGGGGTTGGGCCTTGAAGCTTTCTTT.

The genes are TRBV9 and TRBJ2-7; D might be TRBD2 (5 bases). There are 14 residues in the CDR3. Deletions cut 0 bases from V and 3 bases from J, with 10 bases between. CDR1 SGDLS and CDR2 YYNGEE come from the germline V gene. CDR3 in amino acids: CASSVVRDSYEQYF. The CDR3 DNA is TGTGCCAGCAGCGTAGTGAGGGATAGCTACGAGCAGTACTTC.

The rearrangement joins TRBV9 to TRBJ1-2; D remains ambiguous. Germline CDR1 reads SGDLS; CDR2 reads YYNGEE. This CDR3 region has 16 residues. V lost 4 bases, J lost 0 bases, and 16 bases lay in between. The CDR3 sequence is CASSPGVAVPNYGYTF. The CDR3 bases are TGTGCCAGCAGCCCAGGAGTGGCGGTTCCTAACTATGGCTACACCTTC.

The gene calls are TRBV7-3 and TRBJ2-2; D is unclear. Germline loops: CDR1 SGHTA, CDR2 FQGTGA. This CDR3 has 12 amino acids. V shed 5 bases and J shed 3 bases, with 4 bases lying between them. CDR3 in amino acids: CASSPYTGELFF. The DNA for the CDR3 is TGTGCCAGCAGCCCCTACACCGGGGAGCTGTTTTTT.

The rearrangement joins TRBV7-9 to TRBJ2-7; 10 positions match TRBD1. V lost 11 bases and J lost 7; bases outside the gene matches: 8. The CDR3 spans 12 residues. The germline gives CDR1 SEHNR, CDR2 FQNEAQ (reference sequence). The CDR3 sequence: CACIGTGEEQYF. The CDR3, as DNA: TGTGCCTGTATCGGGACAGGGGAAGAGCAGTACTTC.

The chain joins TRBV11-2 to TRBJ2-1, with D possibly TRBD2 on 5 matching bases. The CDR3 has 15 amino acids. Germline CDR1 is SGHAT and CDR2 is FQNNGV. V was shortened by 6 bases and J by 7 bases, with 19 bases between the two germline ends. The CDR3 region has the DNA TGTGCCAGCAGTTTAATGCCGGGTCCGGGGAATGAGCAGTTCTTC. Translating gives CASSLMPGPGNEQFF.

A single count supports this clone. The CDR3 spells CACKREGSSYEQYF. DNA of the CDR3: TGTGCCTGCAAGCGGGAGGGGAGCTCCTACGAGCAGTACTTC. The chain links TRBV27 to TRBJ2-7, with TRBD2 matching 10 bases. V lost 11 bases and J lost 0; bases outside the gene matches: 7. This CDR3 region has 14 residues. The V gene's germline CDR1 is MNHEY and CDR2 SMNVEV (reference sequence).

This chain joins TRBV29-1 and TRBJ2-7; the D gene is possibly TRBD2 (5 bases). Germline CDR1 reads SQVTM; CDR2 reads ANQGSEA. Trimming cost V 4 bases and J 1 base, with 11 bases left between them. CDR3 length: 13 residues. The CDR3 protein is CSVVSGKSYEQYF. DNA for the CDR3: TGCAGCGTTGTCTCGGGGAAGTCCTACGAGCAGTACTTC.

This clone was seen just once. The V and J genes are TRBV29-1 and TRBJ2-2; no reliable D call. CDR3 length equals 16 residues. Trimming removed 4 bases from V and 0 bases from J, with 15 bases in between. The germline V gene has CDR1 SQVTM and CDR2 ANQGSEA. The DNA for the CDR3 is TGCAGCGTTGTTTTACTCCAATGGCCGAACACCGGGGAGCTGTTTTTT. The encoded protein is CSVVLLQWPNTGELFF.

V and J are TRBV29-1 and TRBJ2-7; 9 positions match TRBD2. This CDR3 region has 14 residues. The V and J ends lost 6 bases and 1 base, in that order; junction bases with no gene match: 7. CDR1 and CDR2 from the germline V gene are SQVTM and ANQGSEA. The CDR3: CSVISGSFSYEQYF. The CDR3 nucleotides are TGCAGCGTCATTAGCGGGAGTTTTTCCTACGAGCAGTACTTC.

This chain uses TRBV19 with TRBJ2-7; D is undetermined. The CDR3 covers 13 residues. In germline, CDR1 is LNHDA, CDR2 SQIVND (reference sequence). The V end was cut by 3 bases, the J end by 3 bases, with 9 bases between. CDR3 protein: CASSIGQYYEQYF. The CDR3 DNA reads TGTGCCAGTAGTATCGGGCAGTACTACGAGCAGTACTTC.